Detailed here is one TCR beta chain. This sample is drawn from a study of blood T cell repertoires in COVID-19. The CDR3 is 13 amino acids. V gave up 5 bases and J gave up 11 bases; unmatched junction bases: 11. Germline CDR1 reads MNHEY; CDR2 reads SVGAGI. Generated by immunoSEQ multiplex PCR, the TCRdb table keeps only in-frame clones and is missing some. This sample has some 220,000 clones; 80% to 90% occur once, and the top ten carry approximately 3.4%. This clonotype was obtained from a woman between 18 and 29 years old in a cohort exposed to, infected with or recovered from COVID-19 (not recorded which). The sequenced material came from PBMCs or T cells enriched from blood (not recorded which). The chain employs TRBV6-5 and TRBJ1-1; 7 bases match TRBD1. The CDR3 reads CASSHQPGQRAFF. The DNA of the CDR3 is TGTGCCAGCAGTCACCAACCGGGACAGCGGGCTTTCTTT.